Here is one T cell receptor beta chain with its context. This entry belongs to a study of blood T cell repertoires in COVID-19. Sequenced by immunoSEQ multiplex PCR; TCRdb stores in-frame clones only, minus some. The sample holds 120,000 or so clones; over 80% are singletons and the top ten take more than 25%. The V end lost 3 bases, the J end lost 1 base, and 14 bases lay between the germline ends. Germline V gene data show CDR1 as SGDLS and CDR2 as YYNGEE. This CDR3 contains 16 residues. The genes are TRBV9 and TRBJ2-4, with D perhaps TRBD1 (7 bases). The sequence was obtained from a woman aged 65 to 85 with acute or convalescent COVID-19. Sample: peripheral blood. As DNA, the CDR3 is TGTGCCAGCAGCGAGCAGGGGGGTACCGCCAAAAACATTCAGTACTTC. Translation: CASSEQGGTAKNIQYF. Supplemented by reference TRBV9 and TRBJ2-4, the full variable domain reads DSGVTQTPKHLITATGQRVTLRCSPRSGDLSVYWYQQSLDQGLQFLIQYYNGEERAKGNILERFSAQQFPDLHSELNLSSLELGDSALYFCASSEQGGTAKNIQYFGAGTRLSVL.